Following are 10 T cell receptor beta chains from one sample sequenced in a study of cytomegalovirus exposure and HLA in healthy donors. A multiplex PCR was run with 60 Vbeta primers and 13 Jbeta primers. Assay used: immunoSEQ multiplex PCR; TCRdb lists only in-frame clones, some missing. Altogether around 180,000 clones are present, over 60% being singletons, with the ten largest covering approximately 5.1%. The sequencing sample was made of PBMCs. Every receptor here comes from a man in his forties in good health and CMV-seronegative.

The chain carries TRBV27 and TRBJ2-1; TRBD2 is a possible D gene (6 bases). V was cut by 4 bases and J by 3 bases, with 10 bases left in between. Germline lookup yields CDR1 MNHEY and CDR2 SMNVEV (reference sequence). The CDR3 consists of 14 residues. CDR3 nucleotides: TGTGCCAGCAGTTCGGGACTCCACTACAATGAGCAGTTCTTC. This translates into CASSSGLHYNEQFF.

This clone was observed a single time. The rearrangement uses TRBV7-2 and TRBJ2-1; tentatively, D is TRBD2 (7 bases). CDR1 and CDR2 from the germline V gene are SGHTA and FQGNSA. The CDR3 is 15 amino acids. V was pared by 5 bases and J by 9 bases, with 20 bases between. The CDR3 bases are TGTGCCAGCAGCAACCCAGTTGGGGGGGGCAGTGAGCAGTTCTTC. Translating it yields CASSNPVGGGSEQFF. Complete variable domain (other parts from reference TRBV7-2 and TRBJ2-1): GAGVSQSPSNKVTEKGKDVELRCDPISGHTALYWYRQSLGQGLEFLIYFQGNSAPDKSGLPSDRFSAERTGGSVSTLTIQRTQQEDSAVYLCASSNPVGGGSEQFFGPGTRLTVL.

The rearrangement links TRBV5-6 to TRBJ2-5, with TRBD1 matching over 9 bases. The CDR3 consists of 15 residues. Germline V gene data show CDR1 as SGHDT and CDR2 as YYEEEE. With V trimmed by 1 base and J by 2 bases, 3 bases remained unmatched. CDR3 sequence reads: CASSLWDREQETQYF. The CDR3 DNA follows: TGTGCCAGCAGCTTGTGGGACAGGGAGCAAGAGACCCAGTACTTC.

This chain uses TRBV27 with TRBJ2-7; TRBD1 agrees at 9 bases. V gave up 7 bases and J gave up 2 bases; unmatched junction bases: 9. CDR3 length equals 15 residues. From germline, CDR1 is MNHEY and CDR2 SMNVEV (reference sequence). In nucleotides, the CDR3 is TGTGCCAGCAACTCCGGGACAGGGCTCACCTACGAGCAGTACTTC. This sequence encodes CASNSGTGLTYEQYF.

The chain combines TRBV5-1 with TRBJ2-7; possible D gene TRBD1, 5 bases. Looked up from germline, CDR1 is SGHRS and CDR2 is YFSETQ. Trimming removed 0 bases at V and 6 bases at J, with 16 bases between. This CDR3 contains 15 residues. The CDR3 nucleotides read TGCGCCAGCAGCTTGGTTCACAGGTCCCAGGGCGAGCAGTACTTC. This gives the protein CASSLVHRSQGEQYF.

J is TRBJ1-5 and V is TRBV4-1; no clear D. The CDR3 sequence is 14 residues long. CDR1 is MGHRA, CDR2 YSYEKL, per germline. V was pared by 6 bases and J by 4 bases, with 13 bases between. CDR3 coding DNA: TGCGCCAGCAGTCCGGTGGGAGCGAATCAGCCCCAGCATTTT. Its translation: CASSPVGANQPQHF.

The chain joins TRBV7-2 to TRBJ2-7, with D possibly being TRBD2 (5 bases). The CDR3 covers 15 residues. The V and J ends lost 5 bases and 2 bases respectively, with 16 bases between them. CDR1 is SGHTA and CDR2 is FQGNSA in the germline V gene. The CDR3, as DNA: TGTGCCAGCAGCCTACGTGGAGGCGCGACCTACGAGCAGTACTTC. This gives the protein CASSLRGGATYEQYF.

A remark on this clone: Relative to the germline gene, one junction end is altered; a read error may explain this. The chain carries TRBV27 and TRBJ1-1; maybe TRBD1 (5 bases). CDR1 is MNHEY and CDR2 is SMNVEV in the germline V gene (reference sequence). This CDR3 spans 14 amino acids. The CDR3 DNA reads TGTGCCACCCAAACAGGCTTCTTGGACACTGAAGCTTCCTTT. The encoded protein is CATQTGFLDTEASF.

The chain couples TRBV19 to TRBJ1-2; the D gene is possibly TRBD1 (5 bases). The V end was cut by 3 bases, the J end by 4 bases, with 12 bases between. The CDR3 consists of 14 residues. CDR1 and CDR2 from the germline V gene are LNHDA and SQIVND (reference sequence). The DNA for the CDR3 is TGTGCCAGTAGTATTCCGGGACTCATCTATGGCTACACCTTC. As protein: CASSIPGLIYGYTF.

V gene TRBV19 combines with J gene TRBJ2-2, with TRBD2 as a possible D gene (6 bases). Looked up from germline, CDR1 is LNHDA and CDR2 is SQIVND (reference sequence). The germline V and J ends were trimmed by 9 bases and 3 bases, with 17 bases remaining between them. This CDR3 contains 15 residues. CDR3 residues: CARSLSGTYTGELFF. In DNA form, the CDR3 reads TGTGCCAGGAGTCTTTCCGGGACTTACACCGGGGAGCTGTTTTTT.